These T cell receptor beta chains were read from a single sample in a study of blood T cell repertoires in COVID-19. This table comes from immunoSEQ multiplex PCR, and its TCRdb copy is limited to in-frame clones, with some not included. This table holds roughly 250,000 clones, roughly 84% found once. The sample consisted of peripheral blood. The origin of the receptors is a person in their 70s with COVID-19, enrolled during active disease. CDR3s include the opening cysteine and the closing phenylalanine or tryptophan. The order of the fields is D gene, J gene, V gene, clone size, CDR3 length, CDR3 DNA, CDR3 protein. D genes are given only for firm matches. Size values are once, few and many counts, or a class for expanded clones, and some rows have none.

D: -; J: TRBJ2-5; V: TRBV7-2; size: -; length: 17; DNA: TGTGCCAGCAGCTTATACCACGGGGGTAACCTCGCGGAGACCCAGTACTTC; CDR3: CASSLYHGGNLAETQYF
D: -; J: TRBJ2-7; V: TRBV30; size: -; length: 11; DNA: TGTGCCTGGAGTGATAGTTACGAGCAGTACTTC; CDR3: CAWSDSYEQYF
D: TRBD1; J: TRBJ1-5; V: TRBV7-8; size: -; length: 15; DNA: TGTGCCAGCAGCGCGACAGGGATCGTAGGTCAGCCCCAGCATTTT; CDR3: CASSATGIVGQPQHF
D: -; J: TRBJ2-1; V: TRBV14; size: once; length: 15; DNA: TGTGCCAGCAGCCAAATGTCGGGTTTCTACAATGAGCAGTTCTTC; CDR3: CASSQMSGFYNEQFF
D: -; J: TRBJ2-3; V: TRBV14; size: -; length: 14; DNA: TGTGCCAGCAGCCAAGAACTTTTGTTCGATACGCAGTATTTT; CDR3: CASSQELLFDTQYF
D: -; J: TRBJ2-1; V: TRBV6-6; size: few; length: 15; DNA: TGTGCCACCTCTGGAGGGGGCGGCTCCTACAATGAGCAGTTCTTC; CDR3: CATSGGGGSYNEQFF
D: -; J: TRBJ1-6; V: TRBV28; size: -; length: 13; DNA: TGTGCCACCCGCGGGCAAATAGGATCACCCCTCCACTTT; CDR3: CATRGQIGSPLHF
D: TRBD2; J: TRBJ2-7; V: TRBV7-8; size: -; length: 14; DNA: TGTGCCAGCAGCCGGGGACTATCTGCCTACGAGCAGTACTTC; CDR3: CASSRGLSAYEQYF
D: -; J: TRBJ1-2; V: TRBV5-5; size: -; length: 15; DNA: TGTGCCAGCAGCCCAGGGTACTTAGCTAACTATGGCTACACCTTC; CDR3: CASSPGYLANYGYTF
D: -; J: TRBJ1-5; V: TRBV28; size: -; length: 14; DNA: TGTGCCAGCAGTCTAGGATCCCGTAATCAGCCCCAGCATTTT; CDR3: CASSLGSRNQPQHF
D: TRBD1; J: TRBJ1-1; V: TRBV7-2; size: many; length: 18; DNA: TGTGCCAGCAGCTACTACGGCCGGACAGGGGCCAGAAACACTGAAGCTTTCTTT; CDR3: CASSYYGRTGARNTEAFF
D: TRBD1; J: TRBJ2-7; V: TRBV19; size: -; length: 13; DNA: TGTGCCAGTAGTCGGACAGGGGACTACGAGCAGTACTTC; CDR3: CASSRTGDYEQYF